This TCR beta chain appears in the sequencing data of a study of blood T cell repertoires in COVID-19. Trimming shortened V by 1 base and J by 0 bases, and 3 bases separated the two germline ends. Germline assignment: CDR1 LGHDT and CDR2 YNNKEL (reference sequence). CDR3 length: 13 residues. Sequencing used immunoSEQ multiplex PCR; TCRdb keeps in-frame clones, though not all of them. The sample has over 70,000 clones; approximately 76% are singletons. Sequencing input: peripheral blood. This TCR was recovered from a man aged 65 to 85 with active or convalescent COVID-19. V usage is TRBV3-1 (or the pseudogene TRBV3-2) and J usage is TRBJ1-1; D gene unclear. The CDR3 here is CASSQAMNTEAFF. The CDR3 bases are TGTGCCAGCAGCCAAGCTATGAACACTGAAGCTTTCTTT.